The source of this T cell receptor (beta chain) is a study of shared clonotypes between healthy human individuals. J lost 3 bases, V lost 5 bases, and 4 bases had no gene match. CDR1 and CDR2 from the germline V gene are SNHLY and FYNNEI. This CDR3 region has 14 residues. Study-level points and caveats: Exclusively blood specimens were collected; tissue repertoires likely differ. The study generally estimated greater richness for naive than memory subsets.

The input for sorted-subset replicate PCRs was about 200 ng DNA, about 29,000 T cell genomes. Profiling relied on immunoSEQ multiplex PCR, and the TCRdb table lists in-frame clones only, not all of them. The table records about 700,000 clones, 92% of them present only once. The naive CD8 subset, CD45RO-negative cells positively selected for CCR7, excluded terminally differentiated effector memory CD45RA+ cells. For this clone: The antigen remains unidentified.

The clonotype comes from a man aged 25 to 45 in good health. Sequenced material: naive CD8+ T cells sorted from blood. The V gene is TRBV2, the J gene TRBJ2-1, with TRBD2 matching over 7 bases. CDR3 nucleotides: TGTGCCAGCAGTTCGACTAGCTTCTACAATGAGCAGTTCTTC. This gives the protein CASSSTSFYNEQFF.